Below, 31 T cell receptor beta chains from the same sample are listed, as sequenced in a study of blood T cells in healthy people across ages. A second PCR, run for about 7 to 12 cycles, used a sample-barcoded 5' primer plus a J-beta primer mix. TCRdb analysed the 5' RACE reads with MiXCR anew, one entry per CDR3 protein. The data hold about 1.5 million distinct CDR3 sequences, with about 45% observed a single time. The sequenced material came from blood. Source of these receptors: a woman aged 18-29 years in good health.

The count of this clonotype is one. The rearrangement uses TRBV4-2 and TRBJ2-7, with D hard to call. Germline V CDR1 and CDR2: LGHNA, YNFKEQ. Deletions cut 4 bases from V and 7 bases from J, with 17 bases between. The CDR3 is 14 amino acids. The CDR3 protein is CASSPGLSGNEQYF. The DNA for the CDR3 is TGTGCCAGCAGCCCCGGGCTTTCGGGCAATGAGCAGTACTTC.

The chain has TRBV9 and TRBJ2-3; D is ambiguous. V was pared by 0 bases and J by 0 bases, with 8 bases between. The CDR3 totals 15 residues. The V gene's germline CDR1 is SGDLS and CDR2 YYNGEE. CDR3 nucleotide sequence: TGTGCCAGCAGCGTAGACCGGACCAGCACAGATACGCAGTATTTT. This sequence encodes CASSVDRTSTDTQYF.

V and J are TRBV4-2 and TRBJ2-3; TRBD2 aligns across 7 bases. Trimming at V came to 1 base and at J to 4 bases, leaving 11 bases not matched to a gene. The CDR3 is 17 residues long. CDR1 and CDR2 from the germline V gene are LGHNA and YNFKEQ. The CDR3: CASSQAFSSGNADTQYF. The CDR3 bases are TGTGCCAGCAGCCAAGCCTTTTCCAGCGGGAATGCAGATACGCAGTATTTT.

This clonotype has more than one count but fewer than ten. The rearrangement links TRBV27 to TRBJ1-2; D ambiguous. The CDR3 contains 14 residues. V was clipped by 5 bases and J by 8 bases, with 18 bases between them. Germline values: CDR1 MNHEY, CDR2 SMNVEV (reference sequence). The CDR3 bases are TGTGCCAGCAGTCCCCGGGGAGGGTGGAGCGGCTACACCTTC. Residues: CASSPRGGWSGYTF.

This clonotype was seen more than once but under ten times. The rearrangement uses TRBV4-1 and TRBJ2-1; D is unclear. CDR1 is MGHRA and CDR2 is YSYEKL in the germline V gene. The V and J ends lost 2 bases and 5 bases respectively, with 13 bases between them. This CDR3 has 15 residues. CDR3 loop: CASSQYETNNNEQFF. CDR3 nucleotide sequence: TGCGCCAGCAGCCAATATGAGACCAATAACAATGAGCAGTTCTTC.

The CDR3 coding sequence is TGTGCCAGCAGACATGGACAGGGGTATGAGCAGTACTTC. It specifies CASRHGQGYEQYF. J is TRBJ2-7 and V is TRBV5-6; TRBD1 aligns across 9 bases. J was trimmed by 7 bases and V by 5 bases; bases with no gene match: 7. The CDR3 sequence is 13 residues long. CDR1 and CDR2 (germline): SGHDT, YYEEEE.

The chain joins TRBV12-3 or TRBV12-4 to TRBJ1-6; 7 positions match TRBD1. The CDR3 runs to 13 residues. With 4 bases clipped from V and 9 bases from J, the junction kept 3 bases outside the gene matches. CDR3 nucleotides: TGTGCCAGCAGTTACAGGGGAAGTTCACCCCTCCACTTT. Protein sequence: CASSYRGSSPLHF.

This clonotype came up a few times. V and J are TRBV11-2 and TRBJ2-4; D not resolved. The DNA end lines up better with TRBJ2-7; the J call may be wrong. Germline assignment: CDR1 SGHAT and CDR2 FQNNGV. The CDR3 runs 14 residues. In DNA form, the CDR3 reads TGTGCCAGCAGCTTAACCCCCAGGTTGGACGAGCAGTACTTC. Protein sequence: CASSLTPRLDEQYF.

This clonotype was seen more than once but under ten times. This rearrangement joins TRBV29-1 to TRBJ2-5, with D maybe TRBD2 (6 bases). The ends were cut back, 3 bases at V and 5 bases at J, with 13 bases in the middle. The CDR3 has 13 residues. From germline, CDR1 is SQVTM and CDR2 ANQGSEA. For the CDR3, the DNA is TGCAGCGTTGAGGGGGGATTCAGGGAGACCCAGTACTTC. As protein: CSVEGGFRETQYF.

There are a few counts of this clonotype. This rearrangement joins TRBV2 to TRBJ2-5; maybe TRBD2 (5 bases). Germline assignment: CDR1 SNHLY and CDR2 FYNNEI. Trimming removed 2 bases from V and 1 base from J, with 11 bases in between. The CDR3 runs to 15 residues. CDR3 loop: CASSEQGTSQETQYF. The DNA of the CDR3 is TGTGCCAGCAGTGAACAAGGAACTAGCCAAGAGACCCAGTACTTC.

The chain carries TRBV7-9 and TRBJ2-1; no clear D gene. This CDR3 has 12 amino acids. Germline CDR1 is SEHNR and CDR2 is FQNEAQ (reference sequence). With 5 bases removed from V and 10 bases from J, the gap between germline ends came to 12 bases. The CDR3 is CASSLDSYEQFF. As DNA, the CDR3 is TGTGCCAGCAGCCTCGACTCCTACGAGCAGTTCTTC. The entire variable domain, with the rest obtained from reference TRBV7-9 and TRBJ2-1, is as follows: DTGVSQNPRHKITKRGQNVTFRCDPISEHNRLYWYRQTLGQGPEFLTYFQNEAQLEKSRLLSDRFSAERPKGSFSTLEIQRTEQGDSAMYLCASSLDSYEQFFGPGTRLTVL.

In its sample, this clonotype was seen a few times. V and J are TRBV20-1 and TRBJ2-7, with a weak D call TRBD2 (6 bases). V lost 5 bases, J lost 4 bases, and 18 bases lay in between. CDR3 size: 14 residues. The germline CDR1 and CDR2 sequences are DFQATT and SNEGSKA (reference sequence). The CDR3 DNA follows: TGCAGTGCTCAACATAGCGGCGGGATATACGAGCAGTACTTC. It is translated as CSAQHSGGIYEQYF.

The chain links TRBV6-1 to TRBJ1-2; D is unclear. This CDR3 comprises 14 residues. Germline V gives CDR1 MNHNS, CDR2 SASEGT. The V gene lost 5 bases and the J gene lost 4 bases, with 14 bases spanning the gap. This chain's CDR3 is CASSHRVTLYGYTF. Here the CDR3 DNA reads TGTGCCAGCAGTCACCGGGTCACTCTCTATGGCTACACCTTC.

This clonotype was observed a handful of times. This sequence joins TRBV20-1 and TRBJ2-5; TRBD2 aligns across 9 bases. Germline CDR1 reads DFQATT; CDR2 reads SNEGSKA (reference sequence). V gave up 7 bases and J gave up 4 bases; unmatched junction bases: 19. This CDR3 contains 17 residues. The CDR3 DNA reads TGCAGTGTTAGTTGGCTAGCGGGACCTCTCCCAGGAGAGACCCAGTACTTC. Translating gives CSVSWLAGPLPGETQYF.

V gene TRBV20-1 combines with J gene TRBJ1-4; D gene uncertain. Looked up from germline, CDR1 is DFQATT and CDR2 is SNEGSKA (reference sequence). The CDR3 sequence is 13 residues long. V was pared by 6 bases and J by 6 bases, with 14 bases between. The DNA for the CDR3 is TGCAGTGCCGAGAGTAGGGTTCATGAAAAACTGTTTTTT. This codes for CSAESRVHEKLFF.

This clonotype has just a few counts. One junction end disagrees with the germline gene, perhaps due to a read error. The chain employs TRBV5-1 and TRBJ2-1; 7 bases match TRBD2. The DNA end is more similar to TRBJ2-7, so the J call may be wrong. CDR1 and CDR2 from the germline V gene are SGHRS and YFSETQ. The CDR3 sequence is 16 residues long. CDR3 nucleotide sequence: TGCGCTAGCATCCCTGGGGGGGGAGGCTCCTACAATGAGCAGTACTTC. It translates to CASIPGGGGSYNEQYF.

This clonotype has just a few counts. At one boundary the junction diverges from the germline segment, which might be a read error. The chain joins TRBV7-2 to TRBJ2-3, with 7 bases identical to TRBD1. The length of the CDR3 is 13 residues. Germline V lookup: CDR1 SGHTA, CDR2 FQGNSA. CDR3 sequence: CASNLGGADTQYF. The CDR3, as DNA: TGTGCCAGCAACTTAGGGGGCGCAGATACGCAGTATTTT.

V is TRBV7-2 and J is TRBJ2-3; D could derive from TRBD1 or TRBD2 (6 bases each). Germline CDR1 SGHTA, CDR2 FQGNSA. The CDR3 covers 14 residues. V was pared by 10 bases and J by 0 bases, with 14 bases between. The CDR3 nucleotides read TGTGCCATTTCCTTCGGGGGCAGCACAGATACGCAGTATTTT. It codes for CAISFGGSTDTQYF. The entire variable domain, with the rest obtained from reference TRBV7-2 and TRBJ2-3, is as follows: GAGVSQSPSNKVTEKGKDVELRCDPISGHTALYWYRQSLGQGLEFLIYFQGNSAPDKSGLPSDRFSAERTGGSVSTLTIQRTQQEDSAVYLCAISFGGSTDTQYFGPGTRLTVL.

The gene calls are TRBV21-1 and TRBJ2-7. TRBJ2-5 matches the DNA end more closely, so the J call is doubtful. TRBV21-1 corresponds to a pseudogene. The CDR3 is 13 amino acids. This CDR3 is CASSKRSGETQYF. Written as DNA, the CDR3 is TGTGCCAGCAGCAAAAGGTCGGGTGAGACCCAGTACTTC.

In its sample, this clonotype was seen a few times. The chain uses TRBV7-2 and TRBJ1-6; no clear D gene. CDR3 length: 15 amino acids. The V gene's germline CDR1 is SGHTA and CDR2 FQGNSA. Trimming removed 5 bases at V and 5 bases at J, with 13 bases between. The CDR3 region is CASSPQRHNNSPLHF. CDR3 bases: TGTGCCAGCAGCCCGCAACGACACAATAATTCACCCCTCCACTTT. The variable domain in full, with the rest retrieved from reference TRBV7-2 and TRBJ1-6, is GAGVSQSPSNKVTEKGKDVELRCDPISGHTALYWYRQSLGQGLEFLIYFQGNSAPDKSGLPSDRFSAERTGGSVSTLTIQRTQQEDSAVYLCASSPQRHNNSPLHFGNGTRLTVT.

V and J are TRBV7-9 and TRBJ2-7; D uncertain. With 1 base removed from V and 3 bases from J, the gap between germline ends came to 10 bases. Germline-derived CDR1 and CDR2 are SEHNR and FQNEAQ (reference sequence). This CDR3 region has 14 residues. The CDR3 here is CASSLDEIRYEQYF. CDR3 nucleotide sequence: TGTGCCAGCAGCTTAGACGAAATTCGCTACGAGCAGTACTTC.

Concerning this clonotype: This clone may be a read error of a much larger clone one base away. The J gene is TRBJ1-4, the V gene TRBV4-1; possibly TRBD1 for D (5 bases). This CDR3 region has 14 residues. Germline V gives CDR1 MGHRA, CDR2 YSYEKL. In nucleotides, the CDR3 is TGCGCCGGCAGCCTGTGGGCAGGGAATGAAAAACTGTTTTTT. Its translation is CAGSLWAGNEKLFF.

As for this clonotype: Its ends do not fully match the called genes, so a read error is possible. V usage is TRBV29-1 and J usage is TRBJ2-7; 8 bases map to TRBD1. This CDR3 region has 14 residues. Per the germline V gene, CDR1 is SQVTM and CDR2 is ANQGSEA. CDR3 sequence reads: CSVVRGQESYERYF. CDR3 DNA sequence: TGCAGCGTAGTCCGGGGACAGGAATCCTACGAGCGGTACTTC.

This clonotype was found a few times. The chain links TRBV29-1 to TRBJ1-2; D is ambiguous. The CDR3 has 13 amino acids. V was shortened by 4 bases and J by 8 bases, with 17 bases between the two germline ends. Germline V gene lookup returns CDR1 SQVTM and CDR2 ANQGSEA. The CDR3 nucleotides are TGCAGCGTTGTAAGAGTGACCCGCGGAGGCTACACCTTC. Its protein product is CSVVRVTRGGYTF.

This clonotype was seen only once. This chain uses TRBV11-2 with TRBJ2-6; D might be TRBD1 (6 bases). V lost 5 bases and J 3 bases, leaving 14 bases between the germline ends. The CDR3 sequence is 16 residues long. The V gene's germline CDR1 is SGHAT and CDR2 FQNNGV. The CDR3 protein is CASSPLAGVGANVLTF. CDR3 in DNA: TGTGCCAGCAGCCCCTTGGCAGGGGTTGGGGCCAACGTCCTGACTTTC.

V and J are TRBV6-6 and TRBJ1-2; D is uncertain. Trimming removed 0 bases from V and 7 bases from J, with 15 bases in between. In germline, CDR1 is MNHNY, CDR2 SVGAGI (reference sequence). The CDR3 has 15 amino acids. The DNA for the CDR3 is TGTGCCAGCAGTTACTCCAGTGTCGATGCTTTTGGCTACACCTTC. This translates into CASSYSSVDAFGYTF.

This chain connects TRBV12-3 or TRBV12-4 to TRBJ2-4; the match to TRBD2 covers 9 bases. With V trimmed by 5 bases and J by 13 bases, 12 bases remained unmatched. This CDR3 spans 14 amino acids. CDR3 region: CASSPGLAPYGQYF. The CDR3 DNA is TGTGCCAGCAGTCCGGGACTAGCACCCTACGGGCAGTACTTC.

This clonotype is a singleton in its sample. This chain links TRBV3-1 with TRBJ2-7; 7 bases are a match to TRBD1. CDR3 size: 15 residues. Losses at the gene ends were 1 base for V and 3 bases for J; bases not matched to a gene: 6. The germline CDR1 and CDR2 sequences are LGHDT and YNNKEL (reference sequence). CDR3 DNA: TGTGCCAGCAGCCAAGGGTCGGCAGGGGGCTACGAGCAGTACTTC. It is translated as CASSQGSAGGYEQYF.

V usage is TRBV7-2 and J usage is TRBJ2-5; TRBD2 matches 10 bases. CDR3 length equals 15 residues. The J segment lost 5 bases and the V segment lost 2 bases, leaving 5 bases of the junction unmatched. CDR1 and CDR2 (germline): SGHTA, FQGNSA. CDR3 sequence reads: CASSLSGRALETQYF. Here the CDR3 DNA reads TGTGCCAGCAGCTTAAGCGGGAGGGCCTTGGAGACCCAGTACTTC.

The J gene is TRBJ2-1, the V gene TRBV25-1; D unresolved. Germline CDR1 is MGHDK and CDR2 is SYGVNS. The V end lost 8 bases, the J end lost 7 bases, and 15 bases lay between the germline ends. The CDR3 loop spans 13 amino acids. CDR3 nucleotide sequence: TGTGCCAGCTCTATTGCAGGAGTGAATGAGCAGTTCTTC. It translates to CASSIAGVNEQFF. The full variable domain, in which reference TRBV25-1 and TRBJ2-1 provide the parts outside the CDR3, is EADIYQTPRYLVIGTGKKITLECSQTMGHDKMYWYQQDPGMELHLIHYSYGVNSTEKGDLSSESTVSRIRTEHFPLTLESARPSHTSQYLCASSIAGVNEQFFGPGTRLTVL.

The V and J genes are TRBV4-2 and TRBJ2-2, with D unclear. Trimming removed 5 bases at V and 3 bases at J, with 16 bases between. CDR3 length equals 16 residues. Germline values: CDR1 LGHNA, CDR2 YNFKEQ. CDR3 bases: TGTGCCAGCAGCTTAGTCCCGAAGGTGGACACCGGGGAGCTGTTTTTT. Translated: CASSLVPKVDTGELFF.